The 10 T cell receptor beta chains presented below share a single source sample, sequenced in a study of cytomegalovirus exposure and HLA in healthy donors. Amplification used 60 Vbeta primers and 13 Jbeta primers. Repertoires were generated with immunoSEQ multiplex PCR, while TCRdb's copy carries only in-frame clones and drops some. This table has some 150,000 clones, more than 80% appearing once. Sequenced sample: PBMCs. The receptor source for this set is a woman between 45 and 60 years old in good health and CMV-seronegative.

The gene calls are TRBV7-2 and TRBJ2-3; D may be TRBD2 (6 bases). The CDR3 totals 15 residues. Trimming cost V 3 bases and J 1 base, with 11 bases left between them. CDR1 SGHTA and CDR2 FQGNSA come from the germline V gene. In nucleotides, the CDR3 is TGTGCCAGCAGCTTTCGCGGGACCGGCACAGATACGCAGTATTTT. Translated: CASSFRGTGTDTQYF.

The CDR3 spells CASKPLAGVYNEQFF. DNA for the CDR3: TGTGCCAGCAAACCCCTAGCGGGAGTTTACAATGAGCAGTTCTTC. The V gene is TRBV5-6, the J gene TRBJ2-1, with 10 bases that match TRBD2. With 6 bases clipped from V and 4 bases from J, the junction kept 7 bases outside the gene matches. Per the germline V gene, CDR1 is SGHDT and CDR2 is YYEEEE. The CDR3 length is 15 residues.

In this sample, this clone turned up a few times. V gene TRBV6-4 combines with J gene TRBJ2-3; possible D gene TRBD1, 5 bases. This CDR3 region has 15 residues. Trimming removed 0 bases at V and 5 bases at J, with 12 bases between. The germline V gene encodes CDR1 MRHNA and CDR2 SNTAGT. The CDR3 sequence: CASSDSGQVKDTQYF. As DNA, the CDR3 is TGTGCCAGCAGTGACTCGGGGCAGGTTAAAGATACGCAGTATTTT.

The V and J genes are TRBV19 and TRBJ1-5; 8 bases line up with TRBD1. V was pared by 1 base and J by 0 bases, with 8 bases of the junction left unmatched. Germline V gene sequence: CDR1 LNHDA, CDR2 SQIVND (reference sequence). This CDR3 is built from 18 residues. The CDR3: CASSIGQGATGSNQPQHF. CDR3 sequence (DNA): TGTGCCAGTAGTATAGGGCAGGGGGCTACGGGTAGCAATCAGCCCCAGCATTTT.

This sequence joins TRBV10-1 and TRBJ2-7, with TRBD1 matching over 8 bases. The CDR3 spans 16 residues. Per germline, CDR1 WNHNN and CDR2 SYGVQD (reference sequence). Trimming cost V 0 bases and J 1 base; bases outside gene matches: 5. CDR3 amino acids: CASSESTQGESYEQYF. The CDR3 DNA reads TGCGCCAGCAGTGAGTCGACACAGGGGGAGTCCTACGAGCAGTACTTC.

This chain joins TRBV30 and TRBJ2-2, with unresolved D. Germline CDR1 GTSNPN, CDR2 SVGIG (reference sequence). The CDR3 length is 13 residues. Between the trimmed V and J ends, which lost 2 bases and 3 bases, there was a span of 7 bases. CDR3 protein: CAWSRRDTGELFF. CDR3 nucleotide sequence: TGTGCCTGGAGTCGGAGAGACACCGGGGAGCTGTTTTTT. The full variable domain, rest sourced from reference TRBV30 and TRBJ2-2, is SQTIHQWPATLVQPVGSPLSLECTVEGTSNPNLYWYRQAAGRGLQLLFYSVGIGQISSEVPQNLSASRPQDRQFILSSKKLLLSDSGFYLCAWSRRDTGELFFGEGSRLTVL.

For this clone: The junction does not match germline at one end; this may be a read error. V gene TRBV6-5 combines with J gene TRBJ2-5, with D uncertain. Germline assignment: CDR1 MNHEY and CDR2 SVGAGI. The CDR3 is 11 residues long. The CDR3 is CAISDTVAQYF. The DNA for the CDR3 is TGTGCCATCAGTGATACAGTGGCCCAGTACTTC.

V is TRBV4-2 and J is TRBJ1-3; 7 positions match TRBD1. The CDR3 length is 16 residues. V dropped 2 bases and J dropped 2; count of bases not matched to a gene: 6. From germline, CDR1 is LGHNA and CDR2 YNFKEQ. DNA of the CDR3: TGTGCCAGCAGCCAAACCGGGACAGTCACTGGAAACACCATATATTTT. Amino acids: CASSQTGTVTGNTIYF.

Only one count was recorded for this clone. The chain recombines TRBV6-1 with TRBJ2-3, with a possible D match to TRBD2 (6 bases). Trimming shortened V by 4 bases and J by 3 bases, and 11 bases separated the two germline ends. The CDR3 spans 14 residues. The germline V gene encodes CDR1 MNHNS and CDR2 SASEGT. The CDR3 protein is CASSGGEGTDTQYF. Here the CDR3 DNA reads TGTGCCAGCAGTGGCGGGGAAGGGACAGATACGCAGTATTTT.

The chain couples TRBV6-1 to TRBJ2-5, with TRBD1 identical over 8 bases. This CDR3 spans 16 amino acids. V shed 2 bases, J shed 6 bases, and the junction held 11 bases outside the gene matches. CDR1 is MNHNS, CDR2 SASEGT, per germline. CDR3 sequence: CASSEKGTGIVQTQYF. As DNA, the CDR3 is TGTGCCAGCAGTGAAAAGGGGACAGGAATTGTGCAGACCCAGTACTTC.